This is a list of T cell receptor beta chains from one sample in a study of cytomegalovirus exposure and HLA in healthy donors. Sequenced by immunoSEQ multiplex PCR; TCRdb stores in-frame clones only, minus some. In the table there are under 200,000 clones, 75% to 85% of which are singletons. Sequencing was carried out using PBMCs. The receptors originated from a female donor in good health and CMV-seronegative. CDR3s include the opening cysteine and the closing phenylalanine or tryptophan. The order of the fields is V gene, clone size, J gene, D gene, CDR3 protein, CDR3 DNA. The D gene is left open where the match is weak. Only part of the rows carry a size: once, few, many, or a class if the clone is expanded.

TRBV30	NA	TRBJ1-3	NA	CAWLKTGLTGNTIYF	TGTGCCTGGCTAAAAACAGGGTTAACTGGAAACACCATATATTTT
TRBV5-1	NA	TRBJ2-2	TRBD2	CASSLPRSGGANTGELFF	TGCGCCAGCAGCTTGCCGCGTAGCGGGGGGGCGAACACCGGGGAGCTGTTTTTT
TRBV19	NA	TRBJ1-4	NA	CASSIPRGGEKLFF	TGTGCCAGTAGTATCCCCCGGGGTGGTGAAAAACTGTTTTTT
TRBV28	NA	TRBJ1-2	NA	CASTPLTRGGYTF	TGTGCCAGCACCCCGTTGACGAGGGGGGGCTACACCTTC
TRBV7-9	NA	TRBJ1-1	NA	CASSLSSSNTEAFF	TGTGCCAGCAGCTTATCGTCAAGCAACACTGAAGCTTTCTTT
TRBV5-6	NA	TRBJ2-3	TRBD2	CASSSRGSGREYTQYF	TGTGCCAGCAGCTCGAGGGGTAGCGGGAGGGAATATACGCAGTATTTT
TRBV5-8	NA	TRBJ2-5	NA	CASSQGLTQETQYF	TGTGCCAGCAGCCAGGGTTTGACCCAAGAGACCCAGTACTTC
TRBV7-2	NA	TRBJ1-3	TRBD1	CASSSDRASGNTIYF	TGTGCCAGCAGCTCCGACAGGGCGTCTGGAAACACCATATATTTT
TRBV18	NA	TRBJ1-1	TRBD1	CASSPGQQRRRAFF	TGTGCCAGCTCACCGGGACAGCAACGACGAAGGGCTTTCTTT
TRBV15	NA	TRBJ2-7	NA	CATSRGSGIYEQYF	TGTGCCACCAGCAGAGGATCCGGGATCTACGAGCAGTACTTC
TRBV29-1	NA	TRBJ2-7	TRBD2	CSARRGGEQYF	TGCAGCGCCCGACGGGGGGGCGAGCAGTACTTC
TRBV20-1	NA	TRBJ2-7	TRBD1	CSAGQGAEQYF	TGCAGTGCGGGACAGGGGGCCGAGCAGTACTTC
TRBV2	NA	TRBJ1-4	NA	CASRGRHLTNEKLFF	TGTGCCAGCAGGGGTCGACACCTTACTAATGAAAAACTGTTTTTT
TRBV6-5	NA	TRBJ2-3	TRBD2	CASSSSSGSFGDTQYF	TGTGCCAGCAGTTCTTCTAGCGGGAGTTTTGGAGATACGCAGTATTTT
TRBV5-1	NA	TRBJ2-5	TRBD2	CASSTTSGKETQYF	TGCGCCAGCAGTACGACTAGCGGAAAAGAGACCCAGTACTTC
TRBV4-1	few	TRBJ2-7	NA	CASSRAGEFYEQYF	TGCGCCAGCAGCCGCGCAGGGGAATTTTACGAGCAGTACTTC
TRBV4-1	NA	TRBJ1-5	NA	CASRLSIGQIGDNQPQHF	TGCGCCAGCAGACTCTCCATTGGACAGATTGGGGACAATCAGCCCCAGCATTTT
TRBV5-8	few	TRBJ1-5	NA	CASSHFNQPQHF	TGTGCCAGCAGTCACTTCAATCAGCCCCAGCATTTT
TRBV7-8	NA	TRBJ2-7	TRBD2	CASSLILSRQAGVTADEQYF	TGTGCCAGCAGCTTAATCTTGTCCCGCCAGGCGGGAGTAACAGCCGACGAGCAGTACTTC
TRBV18	NA	TRBJ1-2	TRBD1	CASSGQGASYGYTF	TGTGCCAGCTCCGGACAGGGGGCTAGCTATGGCTACACCTTC
TRBV21-1	NA	TRBJ2-7	NA	CASSKDRERRDRDEQYF	TGTGCCAGCAGCAAAGATCGTGAGAGGCGGGATAGGGACGAGCAGTACTTC
TRBV28	NA	TRBJ2-2	NA	CASCTGSGTGELFF	TGTGCCAGCTGTACAGGATCCGGCACCGGGGAGCTGTTTTTT
TRBV5-5	NA	TRBJ1-2	NA	CASSQSGYGYTF	TGTGCCAGCAGTCAATCAGGGTATGGCTACACCTTC
TRBV28	NA	TRBJ2-5	NA	CASSLTAGSQETQYF	TGTGCCAGCAGTTTAACGGCCGGGTCCCAAGAGACCCAGTACTTC
TRBV29-1	NA	TRBJ1-1	TRBD1	CSVGTGGSEAFF	TGCAGCGTTGGGACAGGGGGTTCTGAAGCTTTCTTT
TRBV6-5	few	TRBJ2-5	NA	CASSTPPGRLYF	TGTGCCAGCAGTACCCCCCCGGGGAGGCTGTACTTC
TRBV7-9	NA	TRBJ1-2	TRBD1	CASSLVSQGSGGYTF	TGTGCCAGCAGCTTAGTTTCACAGGGGTCAGGTGGCTACACCTTC
TRBV28	once	TRBJ2-7	TRBD2	CASTTGRLAVLRSSEQYF	TGTGCCAGCACCACAGGAAGGCTAGCGGTTCTCAGAAGTAGCGAGCAGTACTTC
TRBV9	NA	TRBJ1-1	NA	CASSVDPRGELSF	TGTGCCAGCAGCGTAGACCCCCGGGGGGAGCTTTCTTTT
TRBV29-1	NA	TRBJ1-2	TRBD1	CSVDLSGGGYTF	TGCAGCGTTGACTTGTCAGGGGGCGGCTACACCTTC
TRBV4-3	once	TRBJ2-5	TRBD2	CASSPFIAGRRTQYF	TGCGCCAGCAGCCCTTTTATAGCGGGACGGAGAACCCAGTACTTC
TRBV10-3	NA	TRBJ1-5	TRBD1	CAISEVGAGGQPQHF	TGTGCCATCAGTGAGGTTGGGGCAGGGGGCCAGCCCCAGCATTTT
TRBV5-1	NA	TRBJ2-5	NA	CASSLERVPETQYF	TGCGCCAGCAGCTTGGAGCGGGTCCCAGAGACCCAGTACTTC
TRBV19	NA	TRBJ1-5	TRBD1	CASNWGQGDQPQHF	TGTGCCAGTAATTGGGGACAGGGCGATCAGCCCCAGCATTTT
TRBV10-3	once	TRBJ1-1	TRBD1	CAISAQGTNTEAFF	TGTGCCATCAGTGCACAGGGGACGAACACTGAAGCTTTCTTT
TRBV7-8	NA	TRBJ1-5	NA	CASSGSGGDQPQHF	TGTGCCAGCAGCGGAAGCGGGGGGGATCAGCCCCAGCATTTT
TRBV6-4	NA	TRBJ1-1	NA	CASSRTVNTEAFF	TGTGCCAGCAGCCGGACAGTGAACACTGAAGCTTTCTTT
TRBV18	once	TRBJ2-7	NA	CASSPHEQESTYEQYF	TGTGCCAGCTCACCACATGAGCAGGAATCCACCTACGAGCAGTACTTC
TRBV20-1	NA	TRBJ2-1	NA	CSASLYNEQFF	TGCAGTGCTAGCCTGTACAATGAGCAGTTCTTC
TRBV7-2	NA	TRBJ2-5	TRBD2	CASRSSGSLETQYF	TGTGCCAGCAGATCAAGCGGGAGTTTGGAGACCCAGTACTTC
TRBV5-1	NA	TRBJ2-5	NA	CASSLVGLQETQYF	TGCGCCAGCAGCTTGGTCGGACTACAAGAGACCCAGTACTTC
TRBV11-2	NA	TRBJ2-3	NA	CASSLAQVLRQYF	TGTGCCAGCAGCTTAGCCCAGGTCCTCCGGCAGTATTTT
TRBV4-3	NA	TRBJ2-6	NA	CASSQGLISGANVLTF	TGCGCCAGCAGCCAAGGTCTAATCTCTGGGGCCAACGTCCTGACTTTC
TRBV7-2	NA	TRBJ2-7	NA	CASSLPRERHYF	TGTGCCAGCAGTCTCCCAAGGGAGAGACATTACTTC
TRBV5-1	once	TRBJ2-7	NA	CASSFLDTYEQYF	TGCGCCAGCAGCTTTTTGGACACCTACGAGCAGTACTTC
TRBV19	few	TRBJ1-2	NA	CASRTGTNYGYTF	TGTGCCAGTAGGACAGGAACTAACTATGGCTACACCTTC
TRBV19	NA	TRBJ2-3	NA	CASSDTYTDTQYF	TGTGCCAGTAGTGACACCTACACAGATACGCAGTATTTT